Below are 15 T cell receptor beta chains sequenced from a single sample in a study of blood T cells in healthy people across ages. Then a second PCR, running roughly 7 to 11 cycles, was carried out with a sample-barcoded 5' primer and a J-beta primer mix. TCRdb processed the 5' RACE reads anew with MiXCR; each CDR3 protein has one entry. This sample yields around 1,500,000 distinct CDR3 sequences, of which 42% are seen a single time; approximately 7.9% belongs to the top ten. The sequenced sample consisted of blood. The receptors stem from a young woman in good health.

The chain links TRBV12-3 or TRBV12-4 to TRBJ2-2, with D perhaps matching TRBD2 (6 bases). The V and J ends lost 7 bases and 5 bases respectively, with 14 bases between them. The CDR3 length is 14 residues. The CDR3 spells CASTPGLTTGELFF. In DNA, the CDR3 is TGTGCCAGCACACCGGGACTGACTACCGGGGAGCTGTTTTTT.

This clonotype was seen only a few times. The chain uses TRBV2 and TRBJ2-3; 9 nucleotides line up with TRBD2. V lost 5 bases to trimming and J lost 2 bases; unmatched junction nucleotides: 5. CDR1 SNHLY and CDR2 FYNNEI come from the germline V gene. The length of the CDR3 is 15 residues. This CDR3 reads CASSKTSGYTDTQYF. As DNA, the CDR3 is TGTGCCAGCAGTAAGACTAGCGGATACACAGATACGCAGTATTTT.

J is TRBJ2-3 and V is TRBV2; no firm D call. The V gene's germline CDR1 is SNHLY and CDR2 FYNNEI. This CDR3 contains 15 residues. The ends were cut back, 2 bases at V and 6 bases at J, with 15 bases in the middle. CDR3 DNA sequence: TGTGCCAGCAGTGAAAATCGTCAACCGTGGGATACGCAGTATTTT. The encoded protein is CASSENRQPWDTQYF.

The V gene is TRBV2, the J gene TRBJ2-1, with unresolved D. Germline V gene lookup returns CDR1 SNHLY and CDR2 FYNNEI. The CDR3 is made up of 14 amino acids. V lost 6 bases, J lost 7 bases, and 16 bases lay in between. The CDR3 nucleotides read TGTGCCAGCAGCGAGAAAAAATATCAAAATGAGCAGTTCTTC. Amino acid sequence: CASSEKKYQNEQFF.

This clonotype occurred a few times. V usage is TRBV6-5 and J usage is TRBJ2-4; either TRBD1 or TRBD2 may fit D (5 bases each). The CDR3 is 14 amino acids. V was cut by 5 bases and J by 4 bases, with 12 bases left in between. Germline CDR1 is MNHEY and CDR2 is SVGAGI. As DNA, the CDR3 is TGTGCCAGCAGTAGAGGGGAAGCGAAAAACATTCAGTACTTC. It encodes CASSRGEAKNIQYF.

With regard to this clonotype: The limits of the CDR3 on the DNA are not certain, so only TCRdb's listed CDR3 is given. CDR3: CATNEGGQDIYGCTF. The chain has TRBV5-1 and TRBJ1-2; TRBD1, the table's D call, was not compared with the DNA. The CDR3 comprises 15 residues, both ends counted. CDR1 and CDR2 (germline): SGHRS, YFSETQ.

V and J are TRBV5-4 and TRBJ1-6; perhaps TRBD1 as D (5 bases). Per germline, CDR1 SGHNT and CDR2 YYREEE (reference sequence). V lost 4 bases to trimming and J lost 8 bases, with 16 bases between them. The CDR3 consists of 15 residues. The CDR3 reads CASSIQGTVDSPLHF. Written as DNA, the CDR3 is TGTGCCAGCAGCATCCAGGGAACCGTGGATTCACCCCTCCACTTT.

The rearrangement links TRBV6-6 to TRBJ1-2; TRBD1 agrees at 7 bases. With 2 bases clipped from V and 2 bases from J, the junction kept 5 bases outside the gene matches. The CDR3 sequence is 15 residues long. Looked up from germline, CDR1 is MNHNY and CDR2 is SVGAGI (reference sequence). The CDR3: CASSYPGTVNYGYTF. The CDR3, as DNA: TGTGCCAGCAGTTACCCGGGGACAGTCAACTATGGCTACACCTTC.

V usage is TRBV27 and J usage is TRBJ2-7; D gene unclear. Germline V gene sequence: CDR1 MNHEY, CDR2 SMNVEV (reference sequence). Trimming removed 3 bases at V and 5 bases at J, with 14 bases between. The CDR3 contains 14 residues. Here the CDR3 DNA reads TGTGCCAGCAGTTTCTCCCAGATATTTAACGAGCAGTACTTC. It is translated as CASSFSQIFNEQYF.

The table lists this clonotype with a few counts. The V call is TRBV30, the J call TRBJ2-1; D is perhaps TRBD1 or TRBD2 (5 bases each). Per germline, CDR1 GTSNPN and CDR2 SVGIG (reference sequence). Trimming shortened V by 3 bases and J by 4 bases, and 7 bases separated the two germline ends. The CDR3 loop spans 12 amino acids. CDR3 nucleotides: TGTGCCTGGAGGGGACCATACAATGAGCAGTTCTTC. Its protein is CAWRGPYNEQFF. Using reference TRBV30 and TRBJ2-1 for the parts outside the CDR3, the full variable domain is SQTIHQWPATLVQPVGSPLSLECTVEGTSNPNLYWYRQAAGRGLQLLFYSVGIGQISSEVPQNLSASRPQDRQFILSSKKLLLSDSGFYLCAWRGPYNEQFFGPGTRLTVL.

The rearrangement links TRBV12-3 or TRBV12-4 to TRBJ2-5; TRBD2 aligns across 10 bases. V gave up 5 bases and J gave up 5 bases; unmatched junction bases: 11. CDR3 length: 16 amino acids. CDR3 coding DNA: TGTGCCAGCAGTGTATGGACTAGCGGTTCAGAGGAGACCCAGTACTTC. It is translated as CASSVWTSGSEETQYF.

The rearrangement links TRBV12-3 or TRBV12-4 to TRBJ2-7, with 14 bases lining up with TRBD2. The CDR3 covers 15 residues. V shed 5 bases and J 7 bases; nucleotides not matched to a gene: 7. The CDR3 DNA reads TGTGCCAGCAGTCAGACTAGCGGGGGGGGTTTAGAGCAGTACTTC. It translates to CASSQTSGGGLEQYF.

The gene calls are TRBV4-1 and TRBJ2-5; 11 bases are a match to TRBD2. CDR1 and CDR2 (germline): MGHRA, YSYEKL. The CDR3 extends over 13 amino acids. V lost 7 bases, J lost 11 bases, and 9 bases stayed unmatched. The CDR3 sequence: CASNPGTSGEQYF. The CDR3 DNA is TGCGCCAGCAACCCTGGGACTAGCGGTGAGCAGTACTTC.

This clonotype was detected only a few times. The chain combines TRBV2 with TRBJ2-1; 7 nucleotides line up with TRBD2. V was clipped by 6 bases and J by 0 bases; unmatched bases: 8. The CDR3 has 16 amino acids. The germline V gene has CDR1 SNHLY and CDR2 FYNNEI. In nucleotides, the CDR3 is TGTGCCAGCAGATCGCGGGGGAAAGCCTCCTACAATGAGCAGTTCTTC. Its protein product is CASRSRGKASYNEQFF.

This clonotype was recorded many times. V is TRBV27 and J is TRBJ2-7; the match to TRBD2 covers 7 bases. The CDR3 length is 13 residues. Per the germline V gene, CDR1 is MNHEY and CDR2 is SMNVEV (reference sequence). The trim removed 0 bases at V and 4 bases at J, leaving 0 bases unmatched. Here the CDR3 reads CASSLSGGYEQYF. As DNA, the CDR3 is TGTGCCAGCAGTTTATCCGGGGGGTACGAGCAGTACTTC.